These 31 T cell receptor beta chains originate from one sample sequenced in a study of shared clonotypes between healthy human individuals. The protocol was immunoSEQ multiplex PCR, while the TCRdb copy is restricted to in-frame clones and leaves out a portion. The sample contains about 1.5 million clones, more than 95% of which appear only once. Sequencing was done on a sample of naive CD4+ T cells sorted from blood. Sample subset: CD45RA+ positively selected. The receptors were sampled from a man aged 25 to 40 in good health.

In its sample, this clone was seen once. The gene calls are TRBV6-5 and TRBJ2-1; weak D call: TRBD1 (6 bases). Germline CDR1 is MNHEY and CDR2 is SVGAGI. Trimming took off 6 bases at V and 0 bases at J, with 12 bases between the two ends. This CDR3 is built from 15 residues. CDR3 nucleotides: TGTGCCAGCAGAGCACAGGACAGCTCCTACAATGAGCAGTTCTTC. Its protein is CASRAQDSSYNEQFF.

V usage is TRBV7-9 and J usage is TRBJ1-4; TRBD1 might be the D (5 bases). The CDR3 loop spans 13 amino acids. V gave up 4 bases and J gave up 5 bases, with 8 bases separating them. Germline CDR1 and CDR2: SEHNR and FQNEAQ (reference sequence). The chain's CDR3 is CASSYRDNEKLFF. In DNA form, the CDR3 reads TGTGCCAGCAGCTACCGGGACAATGAAAAACTGTTTTTT.

V is TRBV7-9 and J is TRBJ2-2, with 9 bases aligning to TRBD1. The CDR3 is 15 residues long. Germline trimming cut 4 bases from V and 6 bases from J; bases unmatched to any gene: 6. CDR1 and CDR2 from the germline V gene are SEHNR and FQNEAQ (reference sequence). The CDR3: CASSYLQGAAGELFF. CDR3 DNA: TGTGCCAGCAGCTATTTACAGGGGGCTGCCGGGGAGCTGTTTTTT.

The chain joins TRBV13 to TRBJ1-3, with no clear D. Deletions cut 0 bases from V and 4 bases from J, with 7 bases between. Germline CDR1 and CDR2: PRHDT and FYEKMQ (reference sequence). CDR3 length equals 14 residues. Here the CDR3 reads CASSLGLIGNTIYF. The CDR3 DNA sequence: TGTGCCAGCAGCTTAGGCCTAATAGGAAACACCATATATTTT.

About this clone itself: The sample contains more than one DNA sequence encoding this CDR3. The CDR3 nucleotides are TGCGCCAGCAGCCTCCCGGGGGGACACGAGCAGTACTTC. Protein: CASSLPGGHEQYF. The chain carries TRBV5-1 and TRBJ2-7; TRBD2 agrees at 7 bases. CDR1 SGHRS and CDR2 YFSETQ come from the germline V gene. J gave up 5 bases and V 4 bases, and 6 bases lay outside the gene matches. The CDR3 is 13 amino acids. Combining the CDR3 with reference TRBV5-1 and TRBJ2-7 gives the whole variable domain KAGVTQTPRYLIKTRGQQVTLSCSPISGHRSVSWYQQTPGQGLQFLFEYFSETQRNKGNFPGRFSGRQFSNSRSEMNVSTLELGDSALYLCASSLPGGHEQYFGPGTRLTVT.

A word on this clone: Different DNA sequences within this sample yield the same CDR3. The chain uses TRBV5-1 and TRBJ2-7; D is ambiguous. The CDR3 contains 13 residues. The V end lost 3 bases, the J end lost 0 bases, and 7 bases lay between the germline ends. Germline V gene data show CDR1 as SGHRS and CDR2 as YFSETQ. CDR3 nucleotide sequence: TGCGCCAGCAGCTCGGGCAGCTCCTACGAGCAGTACTTC. It is translated as CASSSGSSYEQYF.

The chain links TRBV5-1 to TRBJ2-1; the D gene could be TRBD1 or TRBD2 (5 bases each). V was trimmed by 5 bases and J by 10 bases, leaving 13 bases between them. The CDR3 spans 12 residues. Germline values: CDR1 SGHRS, CDR2 YFSETQ. DNA for the CDR3: TGCGCCAGCAGAGAGGGGCGAGACGAGCAGTTCTTC. Its protein is CASREGRDEQFF.

The chain uses TRBV28 and TRBJ2-1, with 10 bases matching TRBD1. The germline gives CDR1 MDHEN, CDR2 SYDVKM. V lost 5 bases and J lost 3; bases outside the gene matches: 7. The CDR3 totals 16 residues. The chain's CDR3 is CASSLTGGKNYNEQFF. The CDR3 bases are TGTGCCAGCAGTCTGACAGGGGGCAAGAACTACAATGAGCAGTTCTTC.

This clone was recorded only once. V is TRBV28 and J is TRBJ1-5; 7 bases line up with TRBD1. The CDR3 has 18 residues. V gave up 6 bases and J gave up 2 bases; unmatched junction bases: 16. CDR1 is MDHEN and CDR2 is SYDVKM in the germline V gene. For the CDR3, the DNA is TGTGCCAGCAGCCAGGGGGGGGCAGCGGATTTCGGCAATCAGCCCCAGCATTTT. It yields the protein CASSQGGAADFGNQPQHF.

The rearrangement uses TRBV25-1 and TRBJ1-2, with a weak D call TRBD1 (5 bases). Trimming pared 7 bases from V and 6 bases from J, leaving 15 bases between. Germline-derived CDR1 and CDR2 are MGHDK and SYGVNS. The CDR3 extends over 13 amino acids. DNA for the CDR3: TGTGCCAGCACATCGACAGCCCAGGATGGCTACACCTTC. Its protein is CASTSTAQDGYTF.

The chain carries TRBV27 and TRBJ2-7, with TRBD2 matching 14 bases. Germline assignment: CDR1 MNHEY and CDR2 SMNVEV (reference sequence). The CDR3 has 16 amino acids. Trimming removed 5 bases from V and 2 bases from J; junction bases left unmatched: 5. In DNA form, the CDR3 reads TGTGCCAGCAGTGTCGGGACTAGCGGGAGTACCTACGAGCAGTACTTC. Its protein is CASSVGTSGSTYEQYF.

Concerning this clone: Other DNA sequences from this sample encode an identical CDR3 as well. The chain recombines TRBV18 with TRBJ2-5; D gene unclear. This CDR3 is built from 13 residues. Deletions cut 0 bases from V and 5 bases from J, with 7 bases between. CDR1 is KGHSH and CDR2 is LQKENI in the germline V gene. Written as DNA, the CDR3 is TGTGCCAGCTCACCACCGGGTCAGGAGACCCAGTACTTC. This gives the protein CASSPPGQETQYF. Full variable domain (missing parts from reference TRBV18 and TRBJ2-5): NAGVMQNPRHLVRRRGQEARLRCSPMKGHSHVYWYRQLPEEGLKFMVYLQKENIIDESGMPKERFSAEFPKEGPSILRIQQVVRGDSAAYFCASSPPGQETQYFGPGTRLLVL.

The genes are TRBV6-6 and TRBJ2-1; D is possibly TRBD2 (6 bases). This CDR3 has 15 amino acids. Trimming cost V 0 bases and J 0 bases, with 6 bases left between them. Germline CDR1 and CDR2: MNHNY and SVGAGI (reference sequence). Written as DNA, the CDR3 is TGTGCCAGCAGTTACTCGACTAGCTCCTACAATGAGCAGTTCTTC. Its translation is CASSYSTSSYNEQFF.

The chain links TRBV5-6 to TRBJ1-1; the match to TRBD1 covers 8 bases. The germline V gene encodes CDR1 SGHDT and CDR2 YYEEEE. The CDR3 is 16 residues long. With V trimmed by 3 bases and J by 4 bases, 11 bases remained unmatched. CDR3 loop: CASSWLSGTGSTEAFF. CDR3 in DNA: TGTGCCAGCAGCTGGCTTTCGGGGACAGGAAGCACTGAAGCTTTCTTT.

The chain carries TRBV27 and TRBJ2-1; tentative D call: TRBD2 (6 bases). With 8 bases removed from V and 3 bases from J, the gap between germline ends came to 17 bases. This CDR3 spans 15 amino acids. Germline V lookup: CDR1 MNHEY, CDR2 SMNVEV (reference sequence). DNA of the CDR3: TGTGCCAGCGGCCTAGGAGGGCCGCTCTACAATGAGCAGTTCTTC. This sequence encodes CASGLGGPLYNEQFF.

The chain combines TRBV7-9 with TRBJ2-1; either TRBD1 or TRBD2 may supply D (5 bases each). The germline CDR1 and CDR2 sequences are SEHNR and FQNEAQ (reference sequence). The V end lost 1 base, the J end lost 7 bases, and 20 bases lay between the germline ends. The length of the CDR3 is 17 residues. CDR3: CASSLEVWGNLGNEQFF. CDR3 DNA: TGTGCCAGCAGCTTAGAGGTGTGGGGGAACTTGGGAAATGAGCAGTTCTTC.

The chain has TRBV11-2 and TRBJ2-7; D tentatively reads TRBD1 or TRBD2 (5 bases each). The V end lost 3 bases, the J end lost 2 bases, and 23 bases lay between the germline ends. The length of the CDR3 is 18 residues. In germline, CDR1 is SGHAT, CDR2 FQNNGV. In nucleotides, the CDR3 is TGTGCCAGCAGCTTGGCCACCCTAGACCCCTGGGGGACCTACGAGCAGTACTTC. This codes for CASSLATLDPWGTYEQYF.

This chain joins TRBV4-3 and TRBJ2-1; either TRBD1 or TRBD2 may supply D (5 bases each). The germline V and J ends were trimmed by 0 bases and 4 bases, with 10 bases remaining between them. Germline CDR1 LGHNA, CDR2 YSLEER. CDR3 length: 15 amino acids. The CDR3 DNA is TGCGCCAGCAGCCAAGAGGGGGACCAGTACAATGAGCAGTTCTTC. Its translation is CASSQEGDQYNEQFF.

The J gene is TRBJ1-1, the V gene TRBV12-1. TRBV12-1 is a documented pseudogene. CDR3 length: 13 residues. In DNA form, the CDR3 reads TGTGCCAGCAGTTGGACTATGAACACTGAAGCTTTCTTT. Amino acids: CASSWTMNTEAFF.

The chain employs TRBV15 and TRBJ1-2; D is perhaps TRBD1 (5 bases). This CDR3 has 15 amino acids. Looked up from germline, CDR1 is LNHNV and CDR2 is YYDKDF (reference sequence). Trimming stripped 0 bases from V and 6 bases from J, with 14 bases between. The CDR3 sequence is CATSRERQGLDGYTF. CDR3 sequence (DNA): TGTGCCACCAGCAGAGAACGGCAGGGCCTCGATGGCTACACCTTC.

The rearrangement uses TRBV29-1 and TRBJ2-7; no reliable D call. The CDR3 contains 13 residues. Deletions cut 4 bases from V and 3 bases from J, with 13 bases between. CDR1 and CDR2 from the germline V gene are SQVTM and ANQGSEA. The CDR3 spells CSVGYAVDYEQYF. In DNA, the CDR3 is TGCAGCGTTGGGTATGCGGTTGACTACGAGCAGTACTTC.

The rearrangement links TRBV7-8 to TRBJ2-7; 10 bases line up with TRBD1. Germline CDR1 and CDR2: SGHVS and FQNEAQ. V lost 5 bases, J lost 3 bases, and 19 bases stayed unmatched. This CDR3 contains 19 residues. The CDR3 DNA sequence: TGTGCCAGCAGCCGTACGGCCGGGACAGGGGCCCTAGGTTACTACGAGCAGTACTTC. Amino acid sequence: CASSRTAGTGALGYYEQYF. The full variable domain, completed using reference TRBV7-8 and TRBJ2-7, is GAGVSQSPRYKVAKRGQDVALRCDPISGHVSLFWYQQALGQGPEFLTYFQNEAQLDKSGLPSDRFFAERPEGSVSTLKIQRTQQEDSAVYLCASSRTAGTGALGYYEQYFGPGTRLTVT.

The chain carries TRBV9 and TRBJ2-7, with 12 bases matching TRBD1. The CDR3 consists of 17 residues. The trim removed 0 bases at V and 6 bases at J, leaving 10 bases unmatched. Germline CDR1 reads SGDLS; CDR2 reads YYNGEE. DNA for the CDR3: TGTGCCAGCAGCGTAGAAAGCTCGGGACAGGGGGCGGTCGAGCAGTACTTC. Protein product: CASSVESSGQGAVEQYF. Variable domain in full (rest from reference TRBV9 and TRBJ2-7): DSGVTQTPKHLITATGQRVTLRCSPRSGDLSVYWYQQSLDQGLQFLIQYYNGEERAKGNILERFSAQQFPDLHSELNLSSLELGDSALYFCASSVESSGQGAVEQYFGPGTRLTVT.

V and J are TRBV29-1 and TRBJ2-5; D ambiguous. Germline V gene lookup returns CDR1 SQVTM and CDR2 ANQGSEA. This CDR3 is built from 12 residues. V dropped 7 bases and J dropped 4 bases, with 13 bases sitting between them. The CDR3 DNA reads as TGCAGCGCCGAAGGTACCAGAGAGACCCAGTACTTC. Protein product: CSAEGTRETQYF.

The chain is built from TRBV14 and TRBJ2-7; D may be TRBD2 (6 bases). CDR3 length: 13 residues. Trimming took off 1 base at V and 9 bases at J, with 13 bases between the two ends. CDR1 SGHDN and CDR2 FVKESK come from the germline V gene. The CDR3 protein is CASSQGGGDAQYF. For the CDR3, the DNA is TGTGCCAGCAGCCAAGGCGGCGGGGACGCGCAGTACTTC.

DNA for the CDR3: TGCAGCGTCAGAGGTGCGCTGACAGGGGCGTCGGAGACCCAGTACTTC. This gives the protein CSVRGALTGASETQYF. The J gene is TRBJ2-5, the V gene TRBV29-1; 8 bases are shared with TRBD1. Germline CDR1 SQVTM, CDR2 ANQGSEA. The CDR3 is made up of 16 amino acids. V lost 6 bases, J lost 5 bases, and 17 bases stayed unmatched.

V gene TRBV19 combines with J gene TRBJ2-1; 8 bases agree with TRBD2. The CDR3 is made up of 14 amino acids. The V and J ends lost 4 bases and 10 bases, in that order; junction bases with no gene match: 9. Germline values: CDR1 LNHDA, CDR2 SQIVND (reference sequence). The CDR3 protein is CASSTLMAGGEQFF. CDR3 in DNA: TGTGCCAGTAGTACTTTGATGGCGGGAGGAGAGCAGTTCTTC.

CDR3 in amino acids: CASSHIEGGYTF. CDR3 sequence (DNA): TGTGCCAGCAGCCATATCGAGGGTGGCTACACCTTC. The chain employs TRBV27 and TRBJ1-2; D remains unclear. In germline, CDR1 is MNHEY, CDR2 SMNVEV (reference sequence). Trimming shortened V by 6 bases and J by 7 bases, and 12 bases separated the two germline ends. The CDR3 is made up of 12 amino acids.

The chain uses TRBV5-1 and TRBJ2-3, with a possible D match to TRBD2 (5 bases). Trimming left V 1 base short and J 4 bases short, with 10 bases between. This CDR3 is built from 14 residues. Germline V gene data show CDR1 as SGHRS and CDR2 as YFSETQ. The CDR3 DNA follows: TGCGCCAGCAGCTTGATGGCTAGCTCAGATACGCAGTATTTT. It codes for CASSLMASSDTQYF. Full variable domain (rest looked up from reference TRBV5-1 and TRBJ2-3): KAGVTQTPRYLIKTRGQQVTLSCSPISGHRSVSWYQQTPGQGLQFLFEYFSETQRNKGNFPGRFSGRQFSNSRSEMNVSTLELGDSALYLCASSLMASSDTQYFGPGTRLTVL.

The CDR3 bases are TGCGCCAGCAGCCCTAGGGACAGCACAGATACGCAGTATTTT. Protein product: CASSPRDSTDTQYF. The chain couples TRBV23-1 to TRBJ2-3; tentatively, D is TRBD1 or TRBD2 (5 bases each). TRBV23-1 carries the ORF label, with uncertain function. Trimming left V 6 bases short and J 0 bases short, with 10 bases between. The CDR3 totals 14 residues.

The chain is built from TRBV10-3 and TRBJ2-1, with a tentative D call TRBD1 (6 bases). Germline lookup yields CDR1 ENHRY and CDR2 SYGVKD. Trimming shortened V by 3 bases and J by 7 bases, and 19 bases separated the two germline ends. This CDR3 comprises 16 residues. In DNA form, the CDR3 reads TGTGCCATCAGTGAAGGGGGTCAGCGGAGGCGGAATGAGCAGTTCTTC. Translating it yields CAISEGGQRRRNEQFF.